One sample yielded the 3 T cell receptor beta chains listed below, sequenced in a study of T cells in Graves' hyperthyroidism and ophthalmopathy. Amplified TCR beta CDR3 regions came from RNA transcripts. A first-round RT-PCR of the TCR CDR3 used the HTBI primer set. A single record per CDR3 protein comes from TCRdb applying MiXCR to the multiplex PCR reads. This sample yields some 140,000 distinct CDR3 sequences, of which more than 20% are seen a single time; over 60% belongs to the top ten. Source material: blood. All receptors come from a woman between 45 and 65 years old with Graves' hyperthyroidism that later progressed to Graves' ophthalmopathy.

The chain couples TRBV7-9 to TRBJ2-6; TRBD2 matches at 9 bases. Germline loops: CDR1 SEHNR, CDR2 FQNEAQ (reference sequence). V lost 4 bases, J lost 1 base, and 8 bases stayed unmatched. This CDR3 region has 18 residues. For the CDR3, the DNA is TGTGCCAGCAGCTCGAGGGTAGCGGGAGTTTCTGGGGCCAACGTCCTGACTTTC. It codes for CASSSRVAGVSGANVLTF.

This clonotype was seen a handful of times. This chain links TRBV27 with TRBJ2-3, with TRBD2 matching over 9 bases. Germline V CDR1 and CDR2: MNHEY, SMNVEV (reference sequence). The CDR3 loop spans 17 amino acids. The trim removed 1 base at V and 0 bases at J, leaving 5 bases unmatched. CDR3 sequence: CASSLYSTSGSTDTQYF. The CDR3 DNA follows: TGTGCCAGCAGTTTATACTCGACTAGCGGCAGCACAGATACGCAGTATTTT.

The rearrangement joins TRBV19 to TRBJ2-5; D is unclear. CDR3 length: 14 amino acids. CDR1 LNHDA and CDR2 SQIVND come from the germline V gene (reference sequence). V was pared by 4 bases and J by 5 bases, with 14 bases between. The CDR3 nucleotides read TGTGCCAGTAGTACCGGTCCCAGCGCGGAGACCCAGTACTTC. This codes for CASSTGPSAETQYF.